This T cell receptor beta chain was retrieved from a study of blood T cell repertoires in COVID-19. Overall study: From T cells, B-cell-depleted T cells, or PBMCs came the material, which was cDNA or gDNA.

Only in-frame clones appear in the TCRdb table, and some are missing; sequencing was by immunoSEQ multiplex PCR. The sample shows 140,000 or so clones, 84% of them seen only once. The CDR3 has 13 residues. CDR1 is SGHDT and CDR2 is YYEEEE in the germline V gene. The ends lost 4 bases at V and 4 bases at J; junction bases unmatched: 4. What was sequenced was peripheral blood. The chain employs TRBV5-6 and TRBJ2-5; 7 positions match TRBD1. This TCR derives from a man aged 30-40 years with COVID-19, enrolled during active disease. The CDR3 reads CASSTTGRETQYF. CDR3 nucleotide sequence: TGTGCCAGCAGCACGACAGGGAGAGAGACCCAGTACTTC.